The 29 T cell receptor beta chains below come from one sample, sequenced in a study of early T cells in non-severe SARS-CoV-2 infection (dated by TCRdb to the early 2020s). Libraries were made using 5' RACE. Sequencing was performed on a NextSeq 500. TCRdb trimmed public reads at Q25 via fastp, called clones via MiXCR and kept in-frame beta chains. Rows with a matching CDR3 protein are joined into one entry that keeps the most common DNA and genes. The sample includes some 64,000 distinct CDR3 sequences, with more than 7% observed a single time. Together, the top ten hold under 15% of the sample. Material: whole blood, obtained at baseline. The receptors derive from an adult who was a healthcare worker with PCR-confirmed SARS-CoV-2 infection or an uninfected control (not recorded which).

At least ten counts were recorded for this clonotype. The gene calls are TRBV10-3 and TRBJ2-5; D is unclear. CDR3 length: 13 residues. The V end lost 8 bases, the J end lost 0 bases, and 10 bases lay between the germline ends. CDR1 is ENHRY, CDR2 SYGVKD, per germline. CDR3 nucleotides: TGTGCCATCGCTGGGCGAAACCAAGAGACCCAGTACTTC. As protein: CAIAGRNQETQYF.

CDR3 coding DNA: TGTGCCAGCATAGGTAGCGGGAGAATTGGGGAGCTGTTTTTT. This encodes CASIGSGRIGELFF. The chain is built from TRBV2 and TRBJ2-2; 9 positions agree with TRBD2. The CDR3 spans 14 residues. V lost 7 bases, J lost 8 bases, and 8 bases stayed unmatched. Per germline, CDR1 SNHLY and CDR2 FYNNEI.

Many counts were recorded for this clonotype. V and J are TRBV27 and TRBJ1-2; D remains ambiguous. Germline assignment: CDR1 MNHEY and CDR2 SMNVEV (reference sequence). There are 13 residues in the CDR3. V was shortened by 6 bases and J by 4 bases, with 12 bases between the two germline ends. The CDR3 protein is CASRPLGLYGYTF. The CDR3 nucleotides read TGTGCCAGCAGGCCTTTGGGCCTCTATGGCTACACCTTC.

This clonotype was recorded at least ten times. This chain uses TRBV11-2 with TRBJ1-4, with TRBD1 identical over 8 bases. Germline V lookup: CDR1 SGHAT, CDR2 FQNNGV. The CDR3 totals 16 residues. V dropped 5 bases and J dropped 5; count of bases not matched to a gene: 10. In nucleotides, the CDR3 is TGTGCCAGCAGCCTTCGGTCTGGACAGGGAAATGAAAAACTGTTTTTT. Protein product: CASSLRSGQGNEKLFF.

This clonotype was observed many times. The chain recombines TRBV30 with TRBJ1-1; D unclear. The germline V and J ends were trimmed by 5 bases and 8 bases, with 12 bases remaining between them. Germline V gene sequence: CDR1 GTSNPN, CDR2 SVGIG (reference sequence). The CDR3 runs 11 residues. The CDR3: CAWAERSEAFF. CDR3 DNA: TGTGCCTGGGCCGAGCGGAGCGAAGCTTTCTTT.

This clonotype showed up just a few times. V usage is TRBV5-4 and J usage is TRBJ2-5, with D perhaps matching TRBD1 (7 bases). In germline, CDR1 is SGHNT, CDR2 YYREEE (reference sequence). Trimming left V 4 bases short and J 4 bases short, with 20 bases between. The CDR3 consists of 16 residues. The CDR3 DNA sequence: TGTGCCAGCAGCGGCGGGACAGCAAAGATAGGAGAGACCCAGTACTTC. Translated, it gives CASSGGTAKIGETQYF.

The chain links TRBV9 to TRBJ2-2, with D possibly TRBD2 on 5 matching bases. Trimming removed 4 bases at V and 4 bases at J, with 11 bases between. Germline CDR1 and CDR2: SGDLS and YYNGEE. This CDR3 has 14 amino acids. The CDR3 reads CASSPPAGTGELFF. CDR3 nucleotide sequence: TGTGCCAGCAGCCCCCCGGCGGGCACCGGGGAGCTGTTTTTT.

This clonotype was detected only a few times. This chain connects TRBV5-4 to TRBJ2-5, with a possible D match to TRBD1 (6 bases). CDR1 and CDR2 (germline): SGHNT, YYREEE (reference sequence). The V end lost 4 bases, the J end lost 5 bases, and 18 bases lay between the germline ends. The CDR3 contains 15 residues. Written as DNA, the CDR3 is TGTGCCAGCAGCCTCAAGGGGGTAGGGCTGGAGACCCAGTACTTC. Its translation: CASSLKGVGLETQYF.

The chain uses TRBV12-3 or TRBV12-4 and TRBJ1-5; no definite D call. This CDR3 is built from 13 residues. V lost 2 bases and J lost 2, with 4 bases in between. The CDR3 region is CASSLMGNQPQHF. The CDR3 DNA is TGTGCCAGCAGTTTAATGGGCAATCAGCCCCAGCATTTT.

This clonotype was seen a handful of times. At one end, the junction sequence differs from germline, possibly due to a read error. The chain combines TRBV14 with TRBJ2-7; 8 bases match TRBD1. Looked up from germline, CDR1 is SGHDN and CDR2 is FVKESK. This CDR3 comprises 12 residues. CDR3 in amino acids: CASSFQGARVHF. The CDR3 DNA reads TGTGCCAGCAGCTTTCAGGGGGCGAGGGTTCACTTC.

This clonotype occurred once. This chain connects TRBV2 to TRBJ1-5; TRBD1 is a possible D gene (6 bases). This CDR3 is built from 16 residues. CDR1 and CDR2 from the germline V gene are SNHLY and FYNNEI. Trimming stripped 0 bases from V and 3 bases from J, with 12 bases between. Here the CDR3 reads CASSEAGGRDNQPQHF. The CDR3 nucleotides are TGTGCCAGCAGTGAAGCAGGGGGTAGGGACAATCAGCCCCAGCATTTT.

The CDR3, as DNA: TGCGCCAGCAGCATAACAGCCTCTGGGGCCAACGTCCTGACTTTC. Residues: CASSITASGANVLTF. The V gene is TRBV5-1, the J gene TRBJ2-6; D remains ambiguous. Trimming pared 4 bases from V and 0 bases from J, leaving 8 bases between. The CDR3 totals 15 residues. Germline V gene lookup returns CDR1 SGHRS and CDR2 YFSETQ.

The chain links TRBV5-4 to TRBJ1-2, with D maybe TRBD1 (6 bases). Per germline, CDR1 SGHNT and CDR2 YYREEE (reference sequence). V lost 9 bases and J lost 6, with 21 bases in between. The CDR3 is 14 amino acids. The CDR3 DNA reads as TGTGCCACAATCGACCGGACAGAAGCTAATGGCTACACCTTC. Protein product: CATIDRTEANGYTF.

This clonotype was observed once. The J gene is TRBJ2-1, the V gene TRBV11-2, with D perhaps TRBD2 (6 bases). The CDR3 sequence is 18 residues long. Germline loops: CDR1 SGHAT, CDR2 FQNNGV. Trimming stripped 1 base from V and 4 bases from J, with 20 bases between. This chain's CDR3 is CASSLGGLAKIPYNEQFF. DNA for the CDR3: TGTGCCAGCAGCTTAGGAGGCCTAGCGAAGATCCCTTACAATGAGCAGTTCTTC.

This clonotype was found many times. The gene calls are TRBV4-1 and TRBJ2-1; possibly TRBD2 for D (6 bases). Germline CDR1 and CDR2: MGHRA and YSYEKL. This CDR3 comprises 15 residues. Trimming removed 4 bases from V and 7 bases from J, with 17 bases in between. The CDR3, as DNA: TGCGCCAGCAGCCCTCTGGAGGGGTCAGGTAATGAGCAGTTCTTC. Translating it yields CASSPLEGSGNEQFF.

The sample holds many counts of this clonotype. The genes are TRBV11-3 and TRBJ2-6, with 8 bases that match TRBD1. With V trimmed by 4 bases and J by 2 bases, 10 bases remained unmatched. In germline, CDR1 is SGHNT, CDR2 YENEEA. The CDR3 contains 18 residues. The CDR3 DNA follows: TGTGCCAGCAGCTCCACATTTCAGGGGGCGCCTGGGGCCAACGTCCTGACTTTC. It translates to CASSSTFQGAPGANVLTF.

This clonotype was counted between two and nine times. The chain is built from TRBV12-3 or TRBV12-4 and TRBJ2-2; D not resolved. The CDR3 runs to 11 residues. The V gene lost 3 bases and the J gene lost 6 bases, with 2 bases spanning the gap. In nucleotides, the CDR3 is TGTGCCAGCAGTTTTGCCGGGGAGCTGTTTTTT. Residues: CASSFAGELFF.

The CDR3 sequence is CASSQAITGTVNEKLFF. CDR3 in DNA: TGCGCCAGCAGCCAAGCAATCACCGGGACTGTAAATGAAAAACTGTTTTTT. The rearrangement links TRBV4-1 to TRBJ1-4; possibly TRBD1 for D (5 bases). Trimming took off 1 base at V and 5 bases at J, with 17 bases between the two ends. The germline CDR1 and CDR2 sequences are MGHRA and YSYEKL. The CDR3 is 17 amino acids.

This clonotype was recorded a few times. The CDR3 sequence: CAWRSEEYYGYTF. The CDR3 region has the DNA TGTGCCTGGAGAAGTGAGGAGTACTATGGCTACACCTTC. The chain uses TRBV30 and TRBJ1-2; D is ambiguous. V was pared by 3 bases and J by 3 bases, with 11 bases between. In germline, CDR1 is GTSNPN, CDR2 SVGIG (reference sequence). CDR3 length: 13 residues.

This clonotype showed up just a few times. The rearrangement uses TRBV7-8 and TRBJ2-3, with D perhaps matching TRBD2 (7 bases). The CDR3 runs to 17 residues. CDR1 SGHVS and CDR2 FQNEAQ come from the germline V gene. V gave up 2 bases and J gave up 4 bases, with 19 bases separating them. The CDR3 loop is CASSLFGGPRMADTQYF. The CDR3 region has the DNA TGTGCCAGCAGCTTATTCGGGGGGCCGAGGATGGCAGATACGCAGTATTTT. Together with reference TRBV7-8 and TRBJ2-3, the CDR3 gives the full variable domain: GAGVSQSPRYKVAKRGQDVALRCDPISGHVSLFWYQQALGQGPEFLTYFQNEAQLDKSGLPSDRFFAERPEGSVSTLKIQRTQQEDSAVYLCASSLFGGPRMADTQYFGPGTRLTVL.

The sample holds many counts of this clonotype. J is TRBJ2-7 and V is TRBV19; tentatively, D is TRBD2 (6 bases). The CDR3 runs 13 residues. The germline CDR1 and CDR2 sequences are LNHDA and SQIVND (reference sequence). V lost 4 bases to trimming and J lost 9 bases, with 16 bases between them. This CDR3 reads CASSSSQGLWQYF. Written as DNA, the CDR3 is TGTGCCAGTAGTAGCTCTCAGGGACTTTGGCAGTACTTC.

This clonotype was recorded a few times. The chain employs TRBV29-1 and TRBJ2-7, with D perhaps assigned TRBD1 or TRBD2 (5 bases each). The length of the CDR3 is 14 residues. The V gene's germline CDR1 is SQVTM and CDR2 ANQGSEA. V dropped 4 bases and J dropped 6 bases, with 19 bases sitting between them. In DNA, the CDR3 is TGCAGCGTTGGTCGCGGACACGACGGAGGCGAGCAGTACTTC. It is translated as CSVGRGHDGGEQYF.

The table lists this clonotype with a few counts. V and J are TRBV10-3 and TRBJ1-2; D remains ambiguous. The CDR3 length is 17 residues. Per germline, CDR1 ENHRY and CDR2 SYGVKD. V was trimmed by 4 bases and J by 0 bases, leaving 18 bases between them. CDR3 region: CAISVGSGSNANYGYTF. The CDR3 DNA reads TGTGCCATCAGTGTTGGATCCGGCAGCAACGCTAACTATGGCTACACCTTC.

This clonotype was picked up a small number of times. The CDR3 spells CASSLGLRLDTQYF. The CDR3 nucleotides are TGCGCCAGCAGCTTGGGACTCCGCTTAGATACGCAGTATTTT. The gene calls are TRBV5-1 and TRBJ2-3; D gene unclear. V was trimmed by 0 bases and J by 5 bases, leaving 10 bases between them. The CDR3 runs to 14 residues. Germline assignment: CDR1 SGHRS and CDR2 YFSETQ.

The chain uses TRBV15 and TRBJ1-4, with 8 bases identical to TRBD1. Trimming cost V 1 base and J 8 bases; bases outside gene matches: 15. CDR1 and CDR2 from the germline V gene are LNHNV and YYDKDF (reference sequence). The CDR3 spans 18 residues. CDR3 protein: CATSRAGTGLGPEEKLFF. The CDR3 bases are TGTGCCACCAGCAGAGCCGGGACAGGACTCGGCCCTGAGGAAAAACTGTTTTTT.

This clonotype came up a few times. The V gene is TRBV4-1, the J gene TRBJ2-7; D gene ambiguous. Germline V gives CDR1 MGHRA, CDR2 YSYEKL. The V end lost 3 bases, the J end lost 3 bases, and 9 bases lay between the germline ends. This CDR3 has 13 amino acids. The CDR3 is CASSHGSYYEQYF. CDR3 coding DNA: TGCGCCAGCAGCCACGGGTCCTACTACGAGCAGTACTTC.

This clonotype was detected only a few times. The chain joins TRBV2 to TRBJ1-3; possibly TRBD1 for D (5 bases). V was pared by 5 bases and J by 2 bases, with 13 bases between. Germline V gene data show CDR1 as SNHLY and CDR2 as FYNNEI. The CDR3 has 15 residues. CDR3 DNA sequence: TGTGCCAGCAGTCTGCAGGGCCCTCCTGGAAACACCATATATTTT. Protein product: CASSLQGPPGNTIYF.

This clonotype came up a few times. The gene calls are TRBV18 and TRBJ2-3; possibly TRBD1 for D (6 bases). The CDR3 contains 17 residues. V was cut by 6 bases and J by 0 bases, with 19 bases left in between. Germline V gene lookup returns CDR1 KGHSH and CDR2 LQKENI. The CDR3 region has the DNA TGTGCCAGCTCCCCTAGTACCGGGACAACTAGCACAGATACGCAGTATTTT. This gives the protein CASSPSTGTTSTDTQYF.

This clonotype was picked up many times. The CDR3 loop is CASSPQRGVYNEQFF. The CDR3 nucleotides read TGTGCCAGCAGCCCTCAGCGGGGGGTTTACAATGAGCAGTTCTTC. The gene calls are TRBV3-1 and TRBJ2-1; 9 bases fit TRBD2. V lost 4 bases, J lost 4 bases, and 5 bases stayed unmatched. Looked up from germline, CDR1 is LGHDT and CDR2 is YNNKEL (reference sequence). The CDR3 extends over 15 amino acids.